This paragraph covers one TCR beta chain sequence. This clone has a single count. Its antigen is currently not known. No clone much larger than this one lies a single base away; base qualities are absent. TCRbeta CDR3 regions were amplified from genomic DNA using the immunoSEQ Assay, a bias-controlled multiplex PCR. On the study's bioinformatics: Nucleated cell counts per sample were estimated from amplification of reference gene primers within the assay. Sequence reads were collapsed and filtered to measure the absolute abundance of every unique TCRbeta CDR3 rearrangement. For each sample, productive Simpson clonality was calculated as the square root of Simpson's diversity index over productive rearrangements. The table was pulled from immuneACCESS by TCRdb, which kept in-frame rearrangements only. Such tables lose some clones; where checked, under half of the loss comes from unresolved V genes, and the rest has no known cause. The V and J calls and clone size come from that table; D and trimming were worked out from the DNA. The sample yields under 200,000 clones; approximately 90% were counted once. The ten largest clones add up to about 2% of the sample.

The data were obtained in a study of blood T cell repertoires in COVID-19 (dated by TCRdb to the early 2020s). For context, the study as a whole: Samples covering the acute and convalescent phases of COVID-19 were provided by collaborators in the United States, Italy and Spain. The material from the prospective study consisted of cDNA or gDNA derived from T cells, B-cell-depleted T cells, or PBMCs. Deeply sampled blood TCRbeta repertoires from subjects exposed to, actively infected with, or recovered from COVID-19 were included in the dataset. The repertoires were released in a freely available public database intended as a resource for research on the immune response to SARS-CoV-2. The samples were drawn from two sources: the first 160 participants of the ongoing ImmuneRACE study, and over 1,000 subjects contributed by 6 global collaborators. The sample metadata nearly always contained a de-identified subject ID, COVID-19 status, age in years and sex. HLA class I and class II types, where available, came from metadata supplied by the sample provider rather than from assay-based typing. Here is what the overall study found, with its caveats: How much clinical and demographic metadata was included differed by source and by participant, and the metadata was provided uncurated.

The collaborating institutions used their own protocols to collect whole blood in K2EDTA tubes. For TCRbeta analysis, collaborator samples were shipped as frozen whole blood, as isolated PBMCs, or as DNA extracted from either sample type. The CDR3 runs 15 amino acids, cysteine and phenylalanine included. Only the CDR3 DNA stays, 45 bases, in frame from base 1. From a lookup of the germline V gene, CDR1 and CDR2 are KGHDR and SFDVKD. Trimming leaves V shorter by 4 bases and J shorter by 6 bases, with the junction holding 6 bases beyond the gene matches. The chain employs TRBV24-1 and TRBJ2-1, with 9 bases aligning to TRBD1. The TCR originated in a man aged 18 to 35 with acute or convalescent COVID-19. The material sequenced was peripheral blood. The CDR3: CATSDPQGAGNEQFF. The DNA reads TGTGCCACCAGTGACCCACAGGGGGCTGGCAATGAGCAGTTCTTC.